The entry that follows covers one T cell receptor beta chain sequence. These data are taken from a study of blood T cell repertoires in COVID-19. Germline CDR1 is SGHRS and CDR2 is YFSETQ. Trimming removed 4 bases at V and 0 bases at J, with 14 bases between. This CDR3 comprises 16 residues. TCRdb's copy holds only in-frame clones and misses some; the assay was immunoSEQ multiplex PCR. The profile shows 250,000 to 300,000 clones, around 85% of them singletons. The chain is built from TRBV5-1 and TRBJ2-1; D is perhaps TRBD1 (5 bases). The TCR sequence derives from a woman aged 70-85 years with acute or convalescent COVID-19. Source material: peripheral blood. In DNA form, the CDR3 reads TGCGCCAGCAGCCGGGCTAGGGGTAGCTCCTACAATGAGCAGTTCTTC. It specifies CASSRARGSSYNEQFF.